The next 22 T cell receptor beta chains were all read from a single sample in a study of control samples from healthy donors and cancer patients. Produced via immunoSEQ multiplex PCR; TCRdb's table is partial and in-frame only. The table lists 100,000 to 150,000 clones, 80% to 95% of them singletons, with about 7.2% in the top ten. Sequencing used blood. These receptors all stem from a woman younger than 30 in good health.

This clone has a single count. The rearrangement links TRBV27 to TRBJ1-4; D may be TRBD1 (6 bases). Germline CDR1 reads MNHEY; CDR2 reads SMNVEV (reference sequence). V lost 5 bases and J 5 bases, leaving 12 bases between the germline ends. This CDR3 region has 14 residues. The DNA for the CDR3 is TGTGCCAGCAGTGTGGAGCAGGGGAATGAAAAACTGTTTTTT. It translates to CASSVEQGNEKLFF. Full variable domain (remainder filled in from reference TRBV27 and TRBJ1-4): EAQVTQNPRYLITVTGKKLTVTCSQNMNHEYMSWYRQDPGLGLRQIYYSMNVEVTDKGDVPEGYKVSRKEKRNFPLILESPSPNQTSLYFCASSVEQGNEKLFFGSGTQLSVL.

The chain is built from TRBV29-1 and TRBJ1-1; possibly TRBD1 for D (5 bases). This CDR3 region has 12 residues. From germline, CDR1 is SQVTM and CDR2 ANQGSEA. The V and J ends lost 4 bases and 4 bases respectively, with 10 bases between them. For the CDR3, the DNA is TGCAGCGTTGTGGGGGACGGCACTGAAGCTTTCTTT. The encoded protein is CSVVGDGTEAFF.

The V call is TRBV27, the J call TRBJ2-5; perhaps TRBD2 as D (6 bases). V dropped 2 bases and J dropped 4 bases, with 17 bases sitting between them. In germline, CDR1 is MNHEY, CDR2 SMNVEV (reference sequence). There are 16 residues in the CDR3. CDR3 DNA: TGTGCCAGCAGTTTAAGGGGTCGGGGGTTCTTAGAGACCCAGTACTTC. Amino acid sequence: CASSLRGRGFLETQYF.

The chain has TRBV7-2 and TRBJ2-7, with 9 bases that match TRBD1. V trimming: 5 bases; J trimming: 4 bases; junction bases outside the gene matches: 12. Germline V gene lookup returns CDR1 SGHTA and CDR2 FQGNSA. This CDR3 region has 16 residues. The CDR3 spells CASSLWGQGPPYEQYF. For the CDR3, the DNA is TGTGCCAGCAGCCTCTGGGGACAGGGTCCCCCTTACGAGCAGTACTTC.

The CDR3 DNA reads TGTGCCAGCAGTTATTACGGGAGCTACGAGCAGTACTTC. It specifies CASSYYGSYEQYF. This chain joins TRBV27 and TRBJ2-7; D might be TRBD2 (6 bases). Germline V gene lookup returns CDR1 MNHEY and CDR2 SMNVEV (reference sequence). This CDR3 has 13 amino acids. V lost 4 bases and J lost 3, with 10 bases in between.

CDR3 region: CASSLGQGMWTDTQYF. Here the CDR3 DNA reads TGCGCCAGCAGCCTCGGACAGGGAATGTGGACAGATACGCAGTATTTT. This chain uses TRBV4-1 with TRBJ2-3, with 8 bases fitting TRBD1. V trimming: 4 bases; J trimming: 3 bases; junction bases outside the gene matches: 9. The CDR3 is 16 residues long. Germline V gene lookup returns CDR1 MGHRA and CDR2 YSYEKL.

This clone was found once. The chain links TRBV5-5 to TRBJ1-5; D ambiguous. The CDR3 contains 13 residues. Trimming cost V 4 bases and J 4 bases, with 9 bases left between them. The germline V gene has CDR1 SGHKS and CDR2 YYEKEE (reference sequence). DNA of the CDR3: TGTGCCAGCAGCCAGCAAATTAATCAGCCCCAGCATTTT. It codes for CASSQQINQPQHF.

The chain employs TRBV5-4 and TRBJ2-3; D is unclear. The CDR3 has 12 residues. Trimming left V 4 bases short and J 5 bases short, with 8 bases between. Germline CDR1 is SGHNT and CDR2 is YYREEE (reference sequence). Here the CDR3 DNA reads TGTGCCAGCAGCCGGACCCGAGATACGCAGTATTTT. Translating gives CASSRTRDTQYF.

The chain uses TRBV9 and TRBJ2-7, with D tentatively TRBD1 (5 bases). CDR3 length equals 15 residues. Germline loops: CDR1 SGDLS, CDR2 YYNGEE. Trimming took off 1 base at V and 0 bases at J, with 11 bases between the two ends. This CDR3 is CASSVTGDSSYEQYF. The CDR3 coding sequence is TGTGCCAGCAGCGTAACTGGAGACAGCTCCTACGAGCAGTACTTC.

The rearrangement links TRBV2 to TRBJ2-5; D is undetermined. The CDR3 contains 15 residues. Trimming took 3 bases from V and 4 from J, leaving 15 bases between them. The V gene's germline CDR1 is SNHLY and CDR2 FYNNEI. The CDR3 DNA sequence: TGTGCCAGCAGTGAGAACTATTATCAAGTAGAGACCCAGTACTTC. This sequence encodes CASSENYYQVETQYF.

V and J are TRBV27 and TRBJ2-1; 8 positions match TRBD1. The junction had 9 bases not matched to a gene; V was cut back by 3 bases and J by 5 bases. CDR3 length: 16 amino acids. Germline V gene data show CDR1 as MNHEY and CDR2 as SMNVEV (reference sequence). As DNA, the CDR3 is TGTGCCAGCAGTTTGTACGGGACAGGCATGGACAATGAGCAGTTCTTC. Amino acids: CASSLYGTGMDNEQFF.

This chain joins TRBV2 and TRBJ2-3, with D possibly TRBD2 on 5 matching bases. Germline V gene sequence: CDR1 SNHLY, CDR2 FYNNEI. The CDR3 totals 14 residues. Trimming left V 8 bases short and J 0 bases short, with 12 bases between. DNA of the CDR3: TGTGCCAGCTCGGAGGATACTAGCACAGATACGCAGTATTTT. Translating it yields CASSEDTSTDTQYF.

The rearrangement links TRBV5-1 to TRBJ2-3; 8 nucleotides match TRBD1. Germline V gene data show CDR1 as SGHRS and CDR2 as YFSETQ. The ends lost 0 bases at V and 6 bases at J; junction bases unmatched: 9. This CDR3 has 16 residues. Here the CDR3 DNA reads TGCGCCAGCAGCTTGGGGATTCAGGGGGCATCCGATACGCAGTATTTT. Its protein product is CASSLGIQGASDTQYF.

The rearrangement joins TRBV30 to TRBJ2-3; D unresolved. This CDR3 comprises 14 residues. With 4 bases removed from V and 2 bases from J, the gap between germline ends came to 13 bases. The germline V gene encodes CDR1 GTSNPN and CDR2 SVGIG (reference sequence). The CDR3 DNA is TGTGCCTGGAACCCCCGGAGTCTCACAGATACGCAGTATTTT. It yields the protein CAWNPRSLTDTQYF.

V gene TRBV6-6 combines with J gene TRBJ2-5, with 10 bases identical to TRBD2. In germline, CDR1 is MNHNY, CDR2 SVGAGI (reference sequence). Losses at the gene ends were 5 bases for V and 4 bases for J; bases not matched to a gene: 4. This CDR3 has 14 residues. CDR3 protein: CASSSGGAGETQYF. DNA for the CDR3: TGTGCCAGCAGTAGCGGGGGGGCGGGAGAGACCCAGTACTTC.

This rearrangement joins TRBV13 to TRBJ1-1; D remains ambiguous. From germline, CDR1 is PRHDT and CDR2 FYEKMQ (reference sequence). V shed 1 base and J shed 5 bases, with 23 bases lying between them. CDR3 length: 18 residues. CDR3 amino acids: CASSLELRTPEVRTEAFF. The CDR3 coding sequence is TGTGCCAGCAGCTTAGAGCTCCGGACGCCTGAAGTAAGGACTGAAGCTTTCTTT.

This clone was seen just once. The CDR3 region is CASSDSGGESATEAFF. The CDR3 nucleotides are TGTGCCAGCAGTGACTCAGGGGGCGAAAGTGCGACTGAAGCTTTCTTT. V usage is TRBV25-1 and J usage is TRBJ1-1; 8 nucleotides align to TRBD1. Trimming cost V 3 bases and J 5 bases; bases outside gene matches: 11. There are 16 residues in the CDR3. Germline V gene sequence: CDR1 MGHDK, CDR2 SYGVNS.

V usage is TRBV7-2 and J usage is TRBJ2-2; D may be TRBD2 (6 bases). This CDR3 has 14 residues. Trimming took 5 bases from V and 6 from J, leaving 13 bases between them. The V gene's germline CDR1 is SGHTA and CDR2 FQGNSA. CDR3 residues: CASSPRTIPGELFF. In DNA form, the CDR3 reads TGTGCCAGCAGCCCCCGGACTATTCCCGGGGAGCTGTTTTTT.

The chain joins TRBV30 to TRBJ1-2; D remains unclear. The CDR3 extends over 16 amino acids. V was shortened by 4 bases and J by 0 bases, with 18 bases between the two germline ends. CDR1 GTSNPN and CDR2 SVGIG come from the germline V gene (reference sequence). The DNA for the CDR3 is TGTGCCTGGACCCCCCCGGCTCAGAGGGCTAACTATGGCTACACCTTC. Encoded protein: CAWTPPAQRANYGYTF.

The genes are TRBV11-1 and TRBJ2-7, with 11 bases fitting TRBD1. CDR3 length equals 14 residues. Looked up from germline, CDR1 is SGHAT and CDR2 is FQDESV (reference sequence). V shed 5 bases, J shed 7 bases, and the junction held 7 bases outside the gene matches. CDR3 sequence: CASSPGQGGREQYF. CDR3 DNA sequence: TGTGCCAGCAGCCCGGGACAGGGGGGTCGGGAGCAGTACTTC.

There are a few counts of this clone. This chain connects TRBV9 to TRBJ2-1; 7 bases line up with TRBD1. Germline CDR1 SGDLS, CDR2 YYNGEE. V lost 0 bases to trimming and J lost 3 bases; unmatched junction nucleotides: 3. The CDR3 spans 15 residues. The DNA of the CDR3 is TGTGCCAGCAGCGTAGAGGGGGCGAACTACAATGAGCAGTTCTTC. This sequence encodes CASSVEGANYNEQFF.

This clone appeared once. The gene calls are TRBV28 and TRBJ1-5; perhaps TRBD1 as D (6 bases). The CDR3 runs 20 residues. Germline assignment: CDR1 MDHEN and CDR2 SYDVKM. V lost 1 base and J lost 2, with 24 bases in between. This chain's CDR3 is CASSLLGDWGPKFGNQPQHF. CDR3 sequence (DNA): TGTGCCAGCAGTTTATTAGGGGACTGGGGGCCTAAGTTCGGCAATCAGCCCCAGCATTTT. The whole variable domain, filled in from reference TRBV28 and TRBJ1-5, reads DVKVTQSSRYLVKRTGEKVFLECVQDMDHENMFWYRQDPGLGLRLIYFSYDVKMKEKGDIPEGYSVSREKKERFSLILESASTNQTSMYLCASSLLGDWGPKFGNQPQHFGDGTRLSIL.